The 13 T cell receptor beta chains given below trace back to one sample, sequenced in a study of T cells in localized non-small cell lung cancer. Clones were sequenced by immunoSEQ multiplex PCR, and TCRdb holds only the in-frame ones, with some missing. The sample lists around 78,000 clones; around nine tenths were seen once. The sample here was peripheral blood, taken before any cancer treatment. The receptors here all came from a woman aged 40-69 years with stage I squamous cell lung carcinoma.

To note about this clone: This same CDR3 is encoded by further DNA sequences in the sample. The chain carries TRBV10-3 and TRBJ1-5; unclear D gene. The CDR3 covers 15 residues. The V end lost 5 bases, the J end lost 0 bases, and 11 bases lay between the germline ends. The V gene's germline CDR1 is ENHRY and CDR2 SYGVKD. This chain's CDR3 is CAISRDGNSNQPQHF. The CDR3 coding sequence is TGTGCCATCAGTCGGGATGGAAATAGCAATCAGCCCCAGCATTTT.

The rearrangement joins TRBV7-3 to TRBJ2-1, with a possible D match to TRBD2 (5 bases). CDR3 length equals 12 residues. Per germline, CDR1 SGHTA and CDR2 FQGTGA. V lost 5 bases to trimming and J lost 4 bases, with 6 bases between them. The CDR3 bases are TGTGCCAGCAGCCCGGGGTACAATGAGCAGTTCTTC. It translates to CASSPGYNEQFF.

This sequence joins TRBV7-8 and TRBJ2-5; D possibly matches TRBD1 or TRBD2 (5 bases each). Germline CDR1 and CDR2: SGHVS and FQNEAQ. V lost 2 bases and J 2 bases, leaving 15 bases between the germline ends. This CDR3 is built from 16 residues. DNA for the CDR3: TGTGCCAGCAGCTTACTTCGGGGCCGAGTTCAAGAGACCCAGTACTTC. It is translated as CASSLLRGRVQETQYF.

This chain connects TRBV7-3 to TRBJ2-1; 12 nucleotides agree with TRBD2. The V segment lost 5 bases and the J segment 0 bases; nucleotides outside the gene matches: 8. CDR1 is SGHTA, CDR2 FQGTGA, per germline. This CDR3 spans 18 amino acids. CDR3: CASSPRLAGASSYNEQFF. CDR3 coding DNA: TGTGCCAGCAGCCCGCGACTAGCGGGGGCAAGCTCCTACAATGAGCAGTTCTTC.

V and J are TRBV2 and TRBJ1-5, with a possible D match to TRBD1 (6 bases). V shed 8 bases and J shed 4 bases, with 12 bases lying between them. The CDR3 has 13 amino acids. Germline lookup yields CDR1 SNHLY and CDR2 FYNNEI. CDR3: CASCRRGNQPQHF. CDR3 sequence (DNA): TGTGCCAGCTGTCGCAGGGGAAATCAGCCCCAGCATTTT.

The chain links TRBV25-1 to TRBJ2-1; no reliable D call. The V end lost 6 bases, the J end lost 4 bases, and 4 bases lay between the germline ends. The length of the CDR3 is 11 residues. Germline V gene data show CDR1 as MGHDK and CDR2 as SYGVNS. CDR3 sequence (DNA): TGTGCCAGCAGACTTTACAATGAGCAGTTCTTC. Residues: CASRLYNEQFF.

The J gene is TRBJ2-7, the V gene TRBV7-2; D uncertain. With 0 bases removed from V and 0 bases from J, the gap between germline ends came to 6 bases. The germline gives CDR1 SGHTA, CDR2 FQGNSA. CDR3 length: 14 residues. The CDR3 coding sequence is TGTGCCAGCAGCTTAGCCGTCAACTCCTACGAGCAGTACTTC. Translation gives CASSLAVNSYEQYF.

The rearrangement joins TRBV13 to TRBJ2-1; 8 positions agree with TRBD1. V was clipped by 1 base and J by 2 bases; unmatched bases: 1. CDR1 and CDR2 from the germline V gene are PRHDT and FYEKMQ (reference sequence). This CDR3 region has 15 residues. In DNA form, the CDR3 reads TGTGCCAGCAGCTTAGACAGGGGGGCCTACAATGAGCAGTTCTTC. This sequence encodes CASSLDRGAYNEQFF.

The chain joins TRBV11-2 to TRBJ1-2; D is unclear. V gave up 4 bases and J gave up 2 bases, with 14 bases separating them. Germline CDR1 SGHAT, CDR2 FQNNGV. The CDR3 extends over 15 amino acids. CDR3 protein: CASSSGPFGNYGYTF. The CDR3 DNA reads TGTGCCAGCAGCTCAGGTCCCTTTGGGAACTATGGCTACACCTTC.

The V gene is TRBV2, the J gene TRBJ2-1; possibly TRBD1 or TRBD2 for D (5 bases each). V lost 7 bases and J lost 0, with 13 bases in between. Germline V gene data show CDR1 as SNHLY and CDR2 as FYNNEI. CDR3 length: 15 amino acids. CDR3 loop: CASTRDVSSYNEQFF. CDR3 coding DNA: TGTGCCAGCACCCGGGACGTCAGCTCCTACAATGAGCAGTTCTTC.

This clone was detected only once. The chain employs TRBV5-1 and TRBJ1-1; the match to TRBD1 covers 7 bases. Germline-derived CDR1 and CDR2 are SGHRS and YFSETQ. The CDR3 is made up of 14 amino acids. V was clipped by 4 bases and J by 0 bases; unmatched bases: 3. The CDR3: CASSATGMNTEAFF. CDR3 DNA: TGCGCCAGCAGCGCGACAGGGATGAACACTGAAGCTTTCTTT.

This clone was counted a few times. CDR3 protein: CASSKRDGRINSPLHF. CDR3 sequence (DNA): TGTGCCAGTAGTAAAAGGGACGGCCGAATTAATTCACCCCTCCACTTT. This chain joins TRBV19 and TRBJ1-6, with D possibly being TRBD1 (5 bases). CDR3 length equals 16 residues. CDR1 LNHDA and CDR2 SQIVND come from the germline V gene (reference sequence). Trimming stripped 4 bases from V and 6 bases from J, with 16 bases between.

Worth noting for this clone: This CDR3 is also generated by other DNA sequences in the sample. This chain uses TRBV7-9 with TRBJ1-2; 7 nucleotides agree with TRBD1. Unmatched junction bases numbered 11, after V lost 8 bases and J lost 8 bases. The CDR3 has 13 amino acids. CDR1 and CDR2 from the germline V gene are SEHNR and FQNEAQ (reference sequence). The CDR3 DNA follows: TGTGCCAGCCAGAAAGGGGGCGGCTACGGCTACACCTTC. It encodes CASQKGGGYGYTF.